The 21 T cell receptor beta chains listed next were all sequenced from one sample in a study of breast tumors, draining lymph nodes, adjacent tissues. TCRdb fed the multiplex PCR reads into MiXCR, producing one record per CDR3 protein. The sample lists approximately 37,000 distinct CDR3 sequences, 30% to 45% occurring once. The sequencing sample was made of breast tumor tissue. The receptors here all came from a female donor with breast cancer. Some clones in this sample may be carry-over from other donors' samples.

This clonotype was seen ten or more times. The chain is built from TRBV6-5 and TRBJ2-5; D is unresolved. This CDR3 has 11 amino acids. The germline gives CDR1 MNHEY, CDR2 SVGAGI. V dropped 2 bases and J dropped 4 bases, with 2 bases sitting between them. CDR3: CASSYLETQYF. CDR3 DNA sequence: TGTGCCAGCAGTTACCTAGAGACCCAGTACTTC.

The V and J genes are TRBV25-1 and TRBJ1-2, with D perhaps TRBD1 (5 bases). V lost 1 base and J 1 base, leaving 13 bases between the germline ends. Germline assignment: CDR1 MGHDK and CDR2 SYGVNS. The CDR3 extends over 16 amino acids. This CDR3 is CASSEFSGRDNYGYTF. The CDR3 DNA sequence: TGTGCCAGCAGTGAATTTTCGGGCAGGGATAACTATGGCTACACCTTC.

This clonotype was seen just once. The J gene is TRBJ2-1, the V gene TRBV13; 7 nucleotides agree with TRBD2. The CDR3 sequence is 17 residues long. The ends lost 5 bases at V and 7 bases at J; junction bases unmatched: 17. CDR1 PRHDT and CDR2 FYEKMQ come from the germline V gene (reference sequence). The CDR3 DNA reads as TGTGCCAGCAGCAGCCAATTAGTAGCGGGCTATGGAAATGAGCAGTTCTTC. This translates into CASSSQLVAGYGNEQFF.

The CDR3 sequence is CASSLDAGVQETQYF. CDR3 in DNA: TGTGCCAGCAGCTTAGACGCAGGAGTCCAAGAGACCCAGTACTTC. The chain is built from TRBV7-2 and TRBJ2-5; D is unresolved. The V gene lost 1 base and the J gene lost 1 base, with 10 bases spanning the gap. The germline gives CDR1 SGHTA, CDR2 FQGNSA. This CDR3 comprises 15 residues.

In its sample, this clonotype was seen many times. V is TRBV19 and J is TRBJ2-3; weak D call: TRBD1 (5 bases). The CDR3 spans 16 residues. V lost 1 base to trimming and J lost 6 bases, with 17 bases between them. The germline V gene encodes CDR1 LNHDA and CDR2 SQIVND (reference sequence). This CDR3 is CASSIAGRQGMDTQYF. In DNA, the CDR3 is TGTGCCAGTAGTATAGCAGGACGGCAGGGCATGGATACGCAGTATTTT. Using reference TRBV19 and TRBJ2-3 for the parts outside the CDR3, the full variable domain is DGGITQSPKYLFRKEGQNVTLSCEQNLNHDAMYWYRQDPGQGLRLIYYSQIVNDFQKGDIAEGYSVSREKKESFPLTVTSAQKNPTAFYLCASSIAGRQGMDTQYFGPGTRLTVL.

With respect to this clonotype: A read error may account for a junction end that differs from germline. The chain is built from TRBV5-1 and TRBJ2-1; D gene unclear. Looked up from germline, CDR1 is SGHRS and CDR2 is YFSETQ. The CDR3 loop spans 15 amino acids. For the CDR3, the DNA is TGCGCCTGCAGCCCAAGACTCACGACCGACAATGAGCAGTTCTTC. Its translation: CACSPRLTTDNEQFF.

This clonotype was counted at least ten times. V gene TRBV5-1 combines with J gene TRBJ2-7; possible D gene TRBD2, 6 bases. The CDR3 totals 15 residues. Trimming stripped 0 bases from V and 0 bases from J, with 10 bases between. The germline gives CDR1 SGHRS, CDR2 YFSETQ. This CDR3 reads CASSLGSSASYEQYF. The DNA of the CDR3 is TGCGCCAGCAGCTTGGGTTCTAGCGCCTCCTACGAGCAGTACTTC.

V is TRBV7-9 and J is TRBJ2-2; D call uncertain. Trimming stripped 1 base from V and 4 bases from J, with 7 bases between. This CDR3 spans 14 amino acids. Looked up from germline, CDR1 is SEHNR and CDR2 is FQNEAQ (reference sequence). CDR3 region: CASSLGPSTGELFF. DNA of the CDR3: TGTGCCAGCAGCTTAGGGCCAAGCACCGGGGAGCTGTTTTTT.

The gene calls are TRBV10-3 and TRBJ2-7; 7 nucleotides agree with TRBD1. The CDR3 sequence is 14 residues long. Unmatched junction bases numbered 8, after V lost 8 bases and J lost 1 base. CDR1 ENHRY and CDR2 SYGVKD come from the germline V gene. The CDR3 bases are TGTGCCATCGCCGACAGGGATTTATCCTACGAGCAGTACTTC. As protein: CAIADRDLSYEQYF.

The sample holds many counts of this clonotype. The rearrangement links TRBV19 to TRBJ2-3, with TRBD2 identical over 7 bases. CDR1 and CDR2 from the germline V gene are LNHDA and SQIVND (reference sequence). The J segment lost 3 bases and the V segment lost 1 base, leaving 4 bases of the junction unmatched. The CDR3 totals 15 residues. The CDR3 DNA follows: TGTGCCAGTAGTATAGGGGTTAGCGGGACAGATACGCAGTATTTT. Its protein is CASSIGVSGTDTQYF.

The CDR3 reads CASSVSGTSSYNEQFF. The CDR3 DNA sequence: TGTGCCAGCAGCGTCTCCGGGACTAGCTCCTACAATGAGCAGTTCTTC. This sequence joins TRBV9 and TRBJ2-1, with 8 bases aligning to TRBD2. CDR3 length: 16 residues. The V gene's germline CDR1 is SGDLS and CDR2 YYNGEE. V dropped 2 bases and J dropped 0; count of bases not matched to a gene: 4.

This clonotype was picked up many times. The chain joins TRBV20-1 to TRBJ2-7, with D possibly matching TRBD2 (6 bases). CDR3 length: 15 amino acids. The V end lost 0 bases, the J end lost 2 bases, and 14 bases lay between the germline ends. CDR1 and CDR2 (germline): DFQATT, SNEGSKA (reference sequence). The CDR3: CSARDPSGPAYEQYF. The CDR3 coding sequence is TGCAGTGCTAGAGATCCCAGCGGGCCCGCCTACGAGCAGTACTTC.

This clonotype was seen many times. The chain recombines TRBV7-2 with TRBJ2-1, with TRBD2 matching over 10 bases. The CDR3 is 16 residues long. The V and J ends lost 1 base and 3 bases, in that order; junction bases with no gene match: 3. The germline CDR1 and CDR2 sequences are SGHTA and FQGNSA. The CDR3 nucleotides read TGTGCCAGCAGCTTAGACCTAGCGGGAGTCTACAATGAGCAGTTCTTC. This sequence encodes CASSLDLAGVYNEQFF. Full variable domain (rest looked up from reference TRBV7-2 and TRBJ2-1): GAGVSQSPSNKVTEKGKDVELRCDPISGHTALYWYRQSLGQGLEFLIYFQGNSAPDKSGLPSDRFSAERTGGSVSTLTIQRTQQEDSAVYLCASSLDLAGVYNEQFFGPGTRLTVL.

This clonotype was observed many times. The J gene is TRBJ2-5, the V gene TRBV6-5; 7 bases agree with TRBD2. J gave up 4 bases and V 0 bases, and 5 bases lay outside the gene matches. This CDR3 region has 15 residues. The germline V gene has CDR1 MNHEY and CDR2 SVGAGI. Here the CDR3 DNA reads TGTGCCAGCAGTTACTCGGGAGGGCCTGGAGAGACCCAGTACTTC. Translated: CASSYSGGPGETQYF.

The rearrangement uses TRBV6-6 and TRBJ2-4; the D gene is possibly TRBD2 (5 bases). The germline CDR1 and CDR2 sequences are MNHNY and SVGAGI (reference sequence). CDR3 size: 12 residues. The V and J ends lost 10 bases and 3 bases respectively, with 10 bases between them. The CDR3, as DNA: TGTGCCACCGGTGGAGGCAAAAACATTCAGTACTTC. Translating it yields CATGGGKNIQYF.

Worth noting for this clonotype: Its ends do not fully match the called genes, so a read error is possible. The chain employs TRBV7-2 and TRBJ1-2; no clear D. The length of the CDR3 is 13 residues. Germline CDR1 is SGHTA and CDR2 is FQGNSA. In nucleotides, the CDR3 is TGCGCCAGCAGCTTTGGCTGGATCCATGGCTACACCTTC. Its translation: CASSFGWIHGYTF.

This clonotype was seen many times. The chain links TRBV5-6 to TRBJ2-3; D gene uncertain. Between the trimmed V and J ends, which lost 4 bases and 1 base, there was a span of 10 bases. The V gene's germline CDR1 is SGHDT and CDR2 YYEEEE. This CDR3 has 14 residues. The CDR3 sequence: CASSLFRRTDTQYF. The CDR3 DNA follows: TGTGCCAGCAGCCTCTTTCGGCGCACAGATACGCAGTATTTT.

This clonotype was detected many times. V and J are TRBV20-1 and TRBJ2-1, with 9 bases fitting TRBD1. Germline CDR1 is DFQATT and CDR2 is SNEGSKA (reference sequence). This CDR3 region has 14 residues. The trim removed 4 bases at V and 4 bases at J, leaving 5 bases unmatched. The CDR3 DNA reads TGCAGTGCTACTGCGGACAGGGGTTACAATGAGCAGTTCTTC. This encodes CSATADRGYNEQFF.

This clonotype was counted between two and nine times. The genes are TRBV6-2 or TRBV6-3 and TRBJ2-5; perhaps D is TRBD1 or TRBD2 (6 bases each). Per the germline V gene, CDR1 is MNHEY and CDR2 is SVGEGT. The CDR3 has 14 amino acids. V lost 7 bases to trimming and J lost 5 bases, with 17 bases between them. The CDR3 spells CASNKEGGGETQYF. The CDR3 DNA follows: TGTGCCAGCAACAAAGAGGGGGGCGGCGAGACCCAGTACTTC.

This clonotype was picked up many times. V and J are TRBV12-5 and TRBJ2-3; D might be TRBD1 (6 bases). Germline CDR1 reads LGHNT; CDR2 reads FRNRAP. The CDR3 contains 12 residues. V gave up 6 bases and J gave up 5 bases, with 9 bases separating them. This CDR3 is CASGRTEDTQYF. CDR3 coding DNA: TGTGCTAGTGGCAGGACAGAAGATACGCAGTATTTT.

This clonotype has a count of ten or more. This rearrangement joins TRBV20-1 to TRBJ2-7, with a tentative D call TRBD2 (5 bases). The CDR3 contains 16 residues. V lost 0 bases and J 0 bases, leaving 15 bases between the germline ends. Germline CDR1 reads DFQATT; CDR2 reads SNEGSKA (reference sequence). The CDR3 DNA is TGCAGTGCTAGAGATGGTGCCCCGGGAAGCTCCTACGAGCAGTACTTC. Its protein product is CSARDGAPGSSYEQYF.